The clone carrying this T cell receptor beta chain came up a few times. The antigen is undetermined. The sample comes from a study of cytotoxic CD8 clonotypes in ibrutinib-treated CLL. General study points: Sustained-remission and progressing patients were not sampled at matched times.

Assay: immunoSEQ multiplex PCR; the TCRdb copy retains only in-frame clones and omits some. The profile shows 130,000 or so clones, around four fifths of them singletons. Germline loops: CDR1 SGHNT, CDR2 YYREEE (reference sequence). V lost 4 bases and J lost 6, with 20 bases in between. This CDR3 has 16 amino acids. The sample in question was PBMCs, obtained after 24 months of ibrutinib treatment. The clonotype originates from a human donor with chronic lymphocytic leukemia. The V call is TRBV5-4, the J call TRBJ2-1; D tentatively fits TRBD1 or TRBD2 (6 bases each). CDR3 bases: TGTGCCAGCAGCCCCGGGGGCAGGGGTGAAATCAATGAGCAGTTCTTC. Protein sequence: CASSPGGRGEINEQFF. Complete variable domain (other parts from reference TRBV5-4 and TRBJ2-1): ETGVTQSPTHLIKTRGQQVTLRCSSQSGHNTVSWYQQALGQGPQFIFQYYREEENGRGNFPPRFSGLQFPNYSSELNVNALELDDSALYLCASSPGGRGEINEQFFGPGTRLTVL.